This TCR beta chain was sequenced in a study of glioma-infiltrating T cells after dendritic cell vaccination (dated by TCRdb to 2016 to 2018). Background for the entire study: Of the approximately 15 glioblastoma patients in the cohort, all drawn from Phase I and II dendritic cell vaccination trials, 9 were newly diagnosed and 6 had recurrent disease. Each patient got three intradermal injections of the dendritic cell vaccine, spaced at biweekly intervals, in the arm below the axilla. The vaccine consisted of monocyte-derived dendritic cells cultured about 7 days with IL-4 and GM-CSF, then pulsed overnight with autologous tumor lysate. Deep sequencing of TCR beta CDR3 regions was used to quantify tumor-infiltrating lymphocyte content and compare tumor and blood repertoires in dendritic cell-vaccinated glioblastoma patients. Between 2003 and 2012, patients were given autologous tumor lysate-pulsed dendritic cell vaccination. TCR sequencing metrics, including TIL content and tumor-blood repertoire overlap, were correlated with survival after dendritic cell vaccination. The paper as a whole reports these results and caveats: Longer time to progression and overall survival after dendritic cell vaccination were predicted by higher estimated pretreatment TIL content. The three-group TCR overlap response model was described as speculative and requiring prospective validation. TCR clonality showed no direct relationship with survival, which suggests that a diverse polyclonal response may be important. The cohort was small and heterogeneous, only a few patients had full blood and tumor sets, and even fewer had initial-recurrent tumor pairs.

The time point label, read with the paper, signifies: after dendritic cell vaccination, including at tumor progression/relapse. Patients were selected for having adequate residual fresh-frozen tumor tissue and more than two years of available survival data. None of the glioblastoma patients carried an isocitrate dehydrogenase mutation, although molecular status otherwise varied. PBMC were collected before vaccination, two weeks after the third vaccination, and at tumor progression if progression occurred. The Qiagen DNeasy Blood extraction Kit was used for extraction of genomic DNA. As for this clone: Its antigen is still unknown. Per-base qualities were not stored, and no clone one base away is much larger.

Inclusive of the bounding cysteine and phenylalanine, the CDR3 is 15 residues long. Solely the CDR3 DNA is kept, with 45 bases framed from the first base. CDR1 and CDR2 are drawn from the germline V gene: SNHLY, FYNNEI. A distance of 11 bases separates the germline ends of V and J, which lose 4 bases and 4 bases respectively. TCRB CDR3 regions were amplified from approximately 2 ug genomic DNA, or all available DNA if less, using the immunoSEQ assay. The multiplex PCR employed 60 forward primers targeting TCR V beta segments and 13 reverse primers targeting J beta segments. Synthetic control templates were spiked into each sample at limiting dilution to estimate reads per starting template. Reads of 87 bp were generated by sequencing on the Illumina HiSeq System. From the authors' description of their analysis: To remove PCR and sequencing errors, closely related sequences were merged with a nearest neighbor algorithm. TCR overlap was measured as the percentage of unique tumor TCR beta sequences that were also present in the peripheral blood of the same patient. TCRdb's version of the immuneACCESS table is confined to in-frame rearrangements and falls short of the full clone set. An unresolved V gene accounts for under half of the shortfall where checked; the remainder is of unknown origin. The V and J calls and clone size come from that table; D and trimming were worked out from the DNA. The table for this sample lists approximately 90,000 clones; 75% to 85% of them were counted only once. The top ten clones comprise approximately 2% of the sample.

This clonotype was obtained from a human donor with glioblastoma. The material sequenced was blood, taken after dendritic cell vaccination. This chain joins TRBV2 to TRBJ1-6, with no confidently assigned D gene. The nucleotide sequence reads TGTGCCAGCAGTGCATCGCGTTCGTATAATTCACCCCTCCACTTT. Its protein product is CASSASRSYNSPLHF.